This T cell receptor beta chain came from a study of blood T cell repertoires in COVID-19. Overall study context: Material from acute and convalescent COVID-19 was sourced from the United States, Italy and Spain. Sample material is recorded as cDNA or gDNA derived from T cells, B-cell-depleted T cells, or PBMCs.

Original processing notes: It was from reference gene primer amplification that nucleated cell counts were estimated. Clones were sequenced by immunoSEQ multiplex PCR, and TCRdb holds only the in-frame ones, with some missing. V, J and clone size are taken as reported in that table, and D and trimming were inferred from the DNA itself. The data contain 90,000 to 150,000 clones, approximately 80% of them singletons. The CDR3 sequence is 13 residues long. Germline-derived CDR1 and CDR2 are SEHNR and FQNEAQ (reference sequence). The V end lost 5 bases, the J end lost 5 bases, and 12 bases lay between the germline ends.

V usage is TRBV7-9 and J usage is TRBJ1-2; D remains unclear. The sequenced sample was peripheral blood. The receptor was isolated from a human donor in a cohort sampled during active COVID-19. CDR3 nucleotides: TGTGCCAGCAGCGGTTTCGAGGGTTATGGCTACACCTTC. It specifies CASSGFEGYGYTF.